A single sample gave rise to the 32 T cell receptor beta chains below, sequenced in a study of post-analysis software for immune sequencing data. Study-wide results and limits: In patients, about 5 TRBV segments were more frequent than in controls, with TRBV5-6, TRBV5-1 and TRBV20-1 among them.

Each TCR beta cDNA library carried unique molecular identifiers. TCRdb reprocessed the PCR reads via MiXCR and lists one record per CDR3 protein. Of 250,000 to 300,000 distinct CDR3 sequences detected, approximately 34% appear once; the ten largest clones hold more than 4%. Their cognate antigens are unknown. What was sequenced was blood. These receptors all come from a girl aged 10-17 years with multiple sclerosis.

In this sample, this clonotype turned up a few times. The rearrangement links TRBV5-1 to TRBJ2-1, with 8 bases aligning to TRBD1. Per germline, CDR1 SGHRS and CDR2 YFSETQ. V lost 0 bases and J lost 5; bases outside the gene matches: 4. This CDR3 region has 15 residues. The CDR3 region is CASSLGDRRHNEQFF. The CDR3, as DNA: TGCGCCAGCAGCTTGGGGGACAGGAGACACAATGAGCAGTTCTTC.

A remark on this clonotype: Possible read error: a much larger clone is one base away. V and J are TRBV12-3 or TRBV12-4 and TRBJ1-2, with D possibly matching TRBD1 (6 bases). Trimming took 7 bases from V and 6 from J, leaving 12 bases between them. The CDR3 extends over 12 amino acids. CDR3 protein: CASTTGWDGYTF. Here the CDR3 DNA reads TGTGCCAGCACCACAGGGTGGGATGGCTACACCTTC.

This clonotype was counted a few times. V usage is TRBV6-5 and J usage is TRBJ1-3, with unresolved D. Germline V gives CDR1 MNHEY, CDR2 SVGAGI. The CDR3 is 18 residues long. V lost 0 bases and J lost 1, with 16 bases in between. DNA for the CDR3: TGTGCCAGCAGTTACTCGAATCGCTGGGCCACTTCTGGAAACACCATATATTTT. This translates into CASSYSNRWATSGNTIYF.

In this sample, this clonotype turned up a few times. An end of the junction differs from the germline gene, which may be a read error. V and J are TRBV27 and TRBJ2-7; 10 bases are a match to TRBD1. CDR1 is MNHEY and CDR2 is SMNVEV in the germline V gene (reference sequence). There are 15 residues in the CDR3. The CDR3 loop is CACSFGTGEFYEQYF. DNA for the CDR3: TGTGCCTGCAGTTTCGGGACAGGGGAGTTTTACGAGCAGTACTTC.

Notes on this clonotype: Given a much more abundant clone one base away, this may be a read error. The J gene is TRBJ2-1, the V gene TRBV11-2; 8 nucleotides match TRBD1. This CDR3 is built from 15 residues. CDR1 and CDR2 (germline): SGHAT, FQNNGV. The CDR3 bases are TGTGCCGGCAGCCGCGGGGCAGGGGGCTATTATGAGCAGTTCTTC. Encoded protein: CAGSRGAGGYYEQFF.

The rearrangement joins TRBV12-3 or TRBV12-4 to TRBJ2-1; tentative D call: TRBD2 (6 bases). The CDR3 has 18 residues. V was trimmed by 6 bases and J by 3 bases, leaving 24 bases between them. CDR3 nucleotides: TGTGCCAGCAGCAAAATTGGGGGGAGAGCTACGGTCTACAATGAGCAGTTCTTC. Translating it yields CASSKIGGRATVYNEQFF.

V and J are TRBV20-1 and TRBJ1-1, with D possibly being TRBD1 (5 bases). This CDR3 contains 13 residues. The V end lost 6 bases, the J end lost 4 bases, and 15 bases lay between the germline ends. Germline CDR1 reads DFQATT; CDR2 reads SNEGSKA (reference sequence). The CDR3 protein is CSAGVWGGTEAFF. Here the CDR3 DNA reads TGCAGTGCCGGGGTTTGGGGGGGCACTGAAGCTTTCTTT.

V and J are TRBV6-1 and TRBJ1-5; D remains ambiguous. This CDR3 has 15 amino acids. Germline lookup yields CDR1 MNHNS and CDR2 SASEGT. V lost 0 bases and J 7 bases, leaving 13 bases between the germline ends. The DNA of the CDR3 is TGTGCCAGCAGTGAAGCCGATTCTGGTTTCCAGCCCCAGCATTTT. It is translated as CASSEADSGFQPQHF.

This clonotype was observed many times. V usage is TRBV29-1 and J usage is TRBJ2-3; 7 bases match TRBD2. Germline assignment: CDR1 SQVTM and CDR2 ANQGSEA. CDR3 size: 15 residues. The V and J ends lost 2 bases and 2 bases, in that order; junction bases with no gene match: 7. For the CDR3, the DNA is TGCAGCGTTGAATCGCGGGACTACCCCACAGATACGCAGTATTTT. It encodes CSVESRDYPTDTQYF.

This clonotype has only a few counts. A much larger clone lies one base from this, so it may be a read error. The chain recombines TRBV7-9 with TRBJ2-1; 14 nucleotides agree with TRBD2. Germline lookup yields CDR1 SEHNR and CDR2 FQNEAQ (reference sequence). This CDR3 is 16 amino acids long. The J segment lost 6 bases and the V segment lost 4 bases, leaving 5 bases of the junction unmatched. The CDR3: CASSSGTSGRSNEQFF. In DNA form, the CDR3 reads TGTGCCAGCAGCTCCGGGACTAGCGGGAGAAGCAATGAGCAGTTCTTC.

This clonotype was seen repeatedly, ten times or more. This sequence joins TRBV5-1 and TRBJ2-3, with 10 nucleotides matching TRBD2. Trimming took 3 bases from V and 2 from J; bases not matched to a gene: 9. The CDR3 runs to 17 residues. CDR1 and CDR2 (germline): SGHRS, YFSETQ. The CDR3 protein is CASSSQTSGHNTDTQYF. The CDR3 DNA reads as TGCGCCAGCAGCTCACAGACTAGCGGGCATAACACAGATACGCAGTATTTT.

The chain employs TRBV20-1 and TRBJ2-7; 11 bases map to TRBD1. Germline CDR1 reads DFQATT; CDR2 reads SNEGSKA (reference sequence). The length of the CDR3 is 14 residues. V gave up 5 bases and J gave up 2 bases; unmatched junction bases: 5. DNA for the CDR3: TGCAGTGCTGCCGGGACAGGGGGAACCTACGAGCAGTACTTC. Translating gives CSAAGTGGTYEQYF.

Ten or more counts support this clonotype. The V and J genes are TRBV24-1 and TRBJ2-1; 15 bases align to TRBD2. The CDR3 has 18 residues. V dropped 3 bases and J dropped 1; count of bases not matched to a gene: 3. Germline V gene lookup returns CDR1 KGHDR and CDR2 SFDVKD. The CDR3 DNA is TGTGCCACCAGTGATCAGGGACTAGCGGGAGGATCCTACAATGAGCAGTTCTTC. Amino acids: CATSDQGLAGGSYNEQFF.

This clonotype was seen just once. Compared with germline, one end of the junction differs, possibly owing to a read error. CDR3 bases: TGTGCCGGCAGCATGAGGAACTACGAGCAGTACTTC. This codes for CAGSMRNYEQYF. V and J are TRBV13 and TRBJ2-5, with unresolved D. The DNA end favors TRBJ2-7, so the J call may be wrong. The CDR3 is made up of 12 amino acids. Germline CDR1 reads PRHDT; CDR2 reads FYEKMQ (reference sequence).

This clonotype has only a few counts. CDR3 protein: CASRALAGKGNNEQFF. The CDR3 DNA is TGTGCCAGCAGAGCGTTAGCGGGGAAGGGAAACAATGAGCAGTTCTTC. This chain uses TRBV27 with TRBJ2-1; 8 nucleotides agree with TRBD2. Looked up from germline, CDR1 is MNHEY and CDR2 is SMNVEV (reference sequence). With 6 bases clipped from V and 5 bases from J, the junction kept 12 bases outside the gene matches. This CDR3 has 16 residues.

This clonotype was seen ten or more times. This rearrangement joins TRBV6-2 or TRBV6-3 to TRBJ2-1; 15 positions match TRBD2. Germline V lookup: CDR1 MNHEY, CDR2 SVGEGT. J gave up 10 bases and V 5 bases, and 6 bases lay outside the gene matches. The CDR3 length is 15 residues. The CDR3 DNA is TGTGCCAGCAGTCGGACTAGCGGGGGGGCGGTCGAGCAGTTCTTC. Protein product: CASSRTSGGAVEQFF.

This clonotype showed up just a few times. The chain is built from TRBV20-1 and TRBJ1-4, with 8 nucleotides matching TRBD1. With 0 bases clipped from V and 6 bases from J, the junction kept 3 bases outside the gene matches. This CDR3 comprises 14 residues. CDR1 is DFQATT, CDR2 SNEGSKA, per germline (reference sequence). CDR3 in DNA: TGCAGTGCTAGAGATCCGGACAGGGATGAAAAACTGTTTTTT. Protein sequence: CSARDPDRDEKLFF.

This clonotype appeared a few times. The V gene is TRBV4-1, the J gene TRBJ1-2; D unclear. Trimming took off 5 bases at V and 2 bases at J, with 12 bases between the two ends. This CDR3 has 14 amino acids. The germline V gene has CDR1 MGHRA and CDR2 YSYEKL. CDR3 loop: CASSYPGRNYGYTF. The CDR3 DNA reads as TGCGCCAGCAGCTATCCTGGACGGAACTATGGCTACACCTTC.

This chain connects TRBV5-1 to TRBJ1-1; 7 positions match TRBD1. V lost 4 bases to trimming and J lost 1 base; unmatched junction nucleotides: 4. The germline V gene has CDR1 SGHRS and CDR2 YFSETQ. The CDR3 loop spans 14 amino acids. The CDR3 region has the DNA TGCGCCAGCAGCCCGGACAGGAGGAACACTGAAGCTTTCTTT. Translated: CASSPDRRNTEAFF. The whole variable domain, remainder taken from reference TRBV5-1 and TRBJ1-1, is KAGVTQTPRYLIKTRGQQVTLSCSPISGHRSVSWYQQTPGQGLQFLFEYFSETQRNKGNFPGRFSGRQFSNSRSEMNVSTLELGDSALYLCASSPDRRNTEAFFGQGTRLTVV.

This chain uses TRBV29-1 with TRBJ2-7; D is unresolved. The CDR3 length is 11 residues. Germline values: CDR1 SQVTM, CDR2 ANQGSEA. V lost 7 bases and J 2 bases, leaving 9 bases between the germline ends. Here the CDR3 reads CSADLTYEQYF. For the CDR3, the DNA is TGCAGCGCGGACCTTACCTACGAGCAGTACTTC.

In DNA, the CDR3 is TGTGCCAGCAGCTTAGGTGGAACGGTTGGAAACACCATATATTTT. This codes for CASSLGGTVGNTIYF. The chain couples TRBV7-9 to TRBJ1-3; D remains ambiguous. Trimming took off 1 base at V and 3 bases at J, with 10 bases between the two ends. The CDR3 is 15 residues long. In germline, CDR1 is SEHNR, CDR2 FQNEAQ (reference sequence).

The table lists this clonotype with many counts. V and J are TRBV28 and TRBJ1-5; maybe TRBD1 (6 bases). The V and J ends lost 9 bases and 6 bases respectively, with 15 bases between them. CDR3 length equals 13 residues. CDR1 MDHEN and CDR2 SYDVKM come from the germline V gene. The CDR3 sequence: CASTLGGSQPQHF. The CDR3 nucleotides read TGTGCCAGTACGTTAGGGGGGAGTCAGCCCCAGCATTTT.

This clonotype was seen repeatedly, ten times or more. The chain is built from TRBV7-9 and TRBJ2-5; the match to TRBD2 covers 7 bases. Per the germline V gene, CDR1 is SEHNR and CDR2 is FQNEAQ (reference sequence). The CDR3 length is 14 residues. Unmatched junction bases numbered 3, after V lost 2 bases and J lost 3 bases. The CDR3 spells CASSLRREKETQYF. DNA for the CDR3: TGTGCCAGCAGCTTAAGGCGGGAGAAAGAGACCCAGTACTTC.

This clonotype was seen more than once but under ten times. Germline and junction disagree at one end, which may indicate a read error. The V call is TRBV7-8, the J call TRBJ1-2, with D possibly being TRBD1 (5 bases). The CDR3 spans 15 residues. Germline-derived CDR1 and CDR2 are SGHVS and FQNEAQ. CDR3 DNA sequence: TGTGCCAACAGCCCTTTCGCAGGGTGGCTTTATGGCTACACCTTC. Translating it yields CANSPFAGWLYGYTF.

The chain has TRBV4-1 and TRBJ2-3; possible D gene TRBD2, 5 bases. V was shortened by 1 base and J by 6 bases, with 11 bases between the two germline ends. The CDR3 consists of 14 residues. Germline V gives CDR1 MGHRA, CDR2 YSYEKL. CDR3 sequence (DNA): TGCGCCAGCAGCCAAGGAACTAGAGGGGATACGCAGTATTTT. Protein: CASSQGTRGDTQYF.

This clonotype appeared many times. V is TRBV6-1 and J is TRBJ1-2; weak D call: TRBD1 (5 bases). Trimming removed 7 bases from V and 5 bases from J, with 11 bases in between. Germline CDR1 is MNHNS and CDR2 is SASEGT. The CDR3 runs to 12 residues. This CDR3 is CASTLGEYGYTF. For the CDR3, the DNA is TGTGCCAGCACCCTGGGGGAGTATGGCTACACCTTC.

V gene TRBV6-6 combines with J gene TRBJ1-1, with no clear D. The CDR3 covers 13 residues. V shed 2 bases and J shed 9 bases, with 13 bases lying between them. CDR1 is MNHNY and CDR2 is SVGAGI in the germline V gene (reference sequence). CDR3 nucleotides: TGTGCCAGCAGTTACGAGGTTACACTGAAAGCTTTCTTT. Its protein is CASSYEVTLKAFF.

As for this clonotype: One base away lies a much larger clone, so this may be a sequencing read error. The chain couples TRBV12-3 or TRBV12-4 to TRBJ2-3; the D gene is possibly TRBD2 (6 bases). This CDR3 comprises 14 residues. The CDR3 DNA is TGTGCCAGCAGTTTAACCGGGGGAACAGATACGGAGTATTTT. Protein product: CASSLTGGTDTEYF.

In its sample, this clonotype was seen many times. V and J are TRBV6-1 and TRBJ2-5; D perhaps matches TRBD1 (6 bases). The V gene's germline CDR1 is MNHNS and CDR2 SASEGT. V gave up 3 bases and J gave up 5 bases, with 19 bases separating them. The CDR3 is 16 amino acids. CDR3 region: CASSDSTGPKTETQYF. The CDR3, as DNA: TGTGCCAGCAGTGACTCGACAGGTCCTAAAACGGAGACCCAGTACTTC.

The rearrangement joins TRBV9 to TRBJ1-2; TRBD1 is a possible D gene (6 bases). The CDR3 consists of 17 residues. Trimming took 3 bases from V and 3 from J, leaving 21 bases between them. CDR1 and CDR2 from the germline V gene are SGDLS and YYNGEE. The CDR3 is CASSGAGTTGVDYGYTF. CDR3 DNA sequence: TGTGCCAGCAGCGGCGCCGGAACGACAGGCGTGGACTATGGCTACACCTTC.

In this sample, this clonotype turned up many times. CDR3 amino acids: CSARANFDTDTQYF. The CDR3, as DNA: TGCAGTGCTAGAGCAAATTTCGACACAGATACGCAGTATTTT. J is TRBJ2-3 and V is TRBV20-1; D is undetermined. Germline CDR1 DFQATT, CDR2 SNEGSKA (reference sequence). Deletions cut 1 base from V and 2 bases from J, with 10 bases between. This CDR3 spans 14 amino acids.

The chain links TRBV5-1 to TRBJ2-5, with D maybe TRBD2 (6 bases). Germline values: CDR1 SGHRS, CDR2 YFSETQ. V was pared by 0 bases and J by 2 bases, with 17 bases between. This CDR3 spans 17 amino acids. CDR3 in amino acids: CASSLVEGRTRQETQYF. In DNA form, the CDR3 reads TGCGCCAGCAGCTTGGTGGAGGGTAGGACGCGGCAAGAGACCCAGTACTTC.